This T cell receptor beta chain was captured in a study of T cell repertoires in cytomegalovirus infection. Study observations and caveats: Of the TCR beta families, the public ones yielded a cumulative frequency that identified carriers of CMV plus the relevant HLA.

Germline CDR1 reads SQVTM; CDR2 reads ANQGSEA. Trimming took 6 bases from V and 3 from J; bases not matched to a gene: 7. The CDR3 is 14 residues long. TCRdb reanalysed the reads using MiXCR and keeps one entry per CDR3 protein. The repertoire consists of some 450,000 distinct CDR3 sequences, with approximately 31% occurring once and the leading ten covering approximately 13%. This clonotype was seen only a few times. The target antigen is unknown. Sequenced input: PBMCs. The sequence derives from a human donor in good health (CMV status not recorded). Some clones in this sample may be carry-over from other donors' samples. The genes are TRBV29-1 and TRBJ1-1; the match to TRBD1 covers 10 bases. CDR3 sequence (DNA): TGCAGCGTCCGACAGGGGGCTGGGTACACTGAAGCTTTCTTT. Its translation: CSVRQGAGYTEAFF. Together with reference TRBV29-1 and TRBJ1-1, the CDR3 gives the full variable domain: SAVISQKPSRDICQRGTSLTIQCQVDSQVTMMFWYRQQPGQSLTLIATANQGSEATYESGFVIDKFPISRPNLTFSTLTVSNMSPEDSSIYLCSVRQGAGYTEAFFGQGTRLTVV.